The 19 T cell receptor beta chains given below trace back to one sample, sequenced in a study of T cell changes during pregnancy in multiple sclerosis. Here immunoSEQ multiplex PCR was the method, and the copy in TCRdb shows in-frame clones only, minus some. This sample carries about 100,000 clones, 90% of them seen once, and the ten largest clones take over 0.6%. The sample was peripheral blood, taken in the second trimester of pregnancy. All receptors come from a female donor in good health, enrolled as a control in a pregnancy study.

This chain joins TRBV4-1 and TRBJ2-1; D gene unclear. The CDR3 is made up of 16 amino acids. V was trimmed by 1 base and J by 4 bases, leaving 14 bases between them. Germline V gene sequence: CDR1 MGHRA, CDR2 YSYEKL. The CDR3 DNA sequence: TGCGCCAGCAGCCAAGGGGTCCCCAGAGGTTACAATGAGCAGTTCTTC. It specifies CASSQGVPRGYNEQFF.

This clone is a singleton in its sample. The chain has TRBV5-3 and TRBJ1-1; 7 bases agree with TRBD1. TRBV5-3 counts as an open reading frame of uncertain function. The CDR3 runs 14 residues. After removal of 3 bases from V and 1 base from J, the junction contained 3 bases not matched to a gene. CDR3 nucleotide sequence: TGTGCCAGAAGCTCCACAGGGGAGAACACTGAAGCTTTCTTT. This gives the protein CARSSTGENTEAFF.

V usage is TRBV6-5 and J usage is TRBJ1-2; D uncertain. This CDR3 has 12 residues. Trimming took 8 bases from V and 4 from J, leaving 11 bases between them. The germline V gene encodes CDR1 MNHEY and CDR2 SVGAGI. CDR3 amino acids: CASYDYGYGYTF. The CDR3 DNA reads TGTGCCAGCTATGATTACGGCTATGGCTACACCTTC.

This chain links TRBV28 with TRBJ1-1; a possible D gene is TRBD1 (5 bases). The CDR3 has 13 residues. Deletions cut 4 bases from V and 10 bases from J, with 16 bases between. Germline V gene lookup returns CDR1 MDHEN and CDR2 SYDVKM. The CDR3 region is CASSSPLYGGAFF. In nucleotides, the CDR3 is TGTGCCAGCAGTTCTCCGCTATACGGGGGAGCTTTCTTT.

The V gene is TRBV5-1, the J gene TRBJ1-5, with D maybe TRBD1 (6 bases). Trimming pared 3 bases from V and 10 bases from J, leaving 17 bases between. Germline V gives CDR1 SGHRS, CDR2 YFSETQ. This CDR3 is 14 amino acids long. CDR3 region: CASSYGAGAEPQHF. Here the CDR3 DNA reads TGCGCCAGCAGCTATGGGGCGGGGGCCGAACCCCAGCATTTT.

This clone was observed a single time. V usage is TRBV5-1 and J usage is TRBJ1-6; 7 nucleotides agree with TRBD1. The junction had 3 bases not matched to a gene; V was cut back by 1 base and J by 8 bases. CDR1 and CDR2 from the germline V gene are SGHRS and YFSETQ. CDR3 length: 14 amino acids. The CDR3 region has the DNA TGCGCCAGCAGCTTGCCCACAGGGGATTCACCCCTCCACTTT. As protein: CASSLPTGDSPLHF.

The V and J genes are TRBV6-5 and TRBJ2-1; 8 positions match TRBD2. The V gene end was trimmed by 6 bases and the J gene end by 5 bases; junction bases not matched to a gene: 0. CDR3 length equals 12 residues. The germline V gene has CDR1 MNHEY and CDR2 SVGAGI. CDR3 sequence reads: CASRTSDNEQFF. DNA of the CDR3: TGTGCCAGCAGGACTAGCGACAATGAGCAGTTCTTC.

This chain connects TRBV6-1 to TRBJ2-3; 15 bases are a match to TRBD2. The junction had 9 bases not matched to a gene; V was cut back by 3 bases and J by 2 bases. The germline gives CDR1 MNHNS, CDR2 SASEGT. The CDR3 contains 19 residues. The CDR3 nucleotides are TGTGCCAGCAGTGATAGGACTAGCGGGAGGGTGGGTAACACAGATACGCAGTATTTT. This gives the protein CASSDRTSGRVGNTDTQYF.

J is TRBJ1-2 and V is TRBV2; TRBD1 might be the D (6 bases). Germline V gene lookup returns CDR1 SNHLY and CDR2 FYNNEI. The CDR3 spans 14 residues. V was clipped by 4 bases and J by 2 bases, with 11 bases between them. The CDR3 loop reads CASSVTQGNYGYTF. In DNA form, the CDR3 reads TGTGCCAGCAGTGTAACACAGGGCAACTATGGCTACACCTTC. The entire variable domain, with the rest obtained from reference TRBV2 and TRBJ1-2, is as follows: EPEVTQTPSHQVTQMGQEVILRCVPISNHLYFYWYRQILGQKVEFLVSFYNNEISEKSEIFDDQFSVERPDGSNFTLKIRSTKLEDSAMYFCASSVTQGNYGYTFGSGTRLTVV.

The V and J genes are TRBV15 and TRBJ1-1; weak D call: TRBD1 (5 bases). The CDR3 covers 17 residues. CDR1 is LNHNV, CDR2 YYDKDF, per germline (reference sequence). The ends were cut back, 0 bases at V and 2 bases at J, with 16 bases in the middle. CDR3 sequence (DNA): TGTGCCACCAGCAGAGATCTGGGACTTGGGGGTAACACTGAAGCTTTCTTT. As protein: CATSRDLGLGGNTEAFF.

The rearrangement joins TRBV18 to TRBJ1-4; 8 bases align to TRBD1. The CDR3 covers 15 residues. After removal of 5 bases from V and 7 bases from J, the junction contained 9 bases not matched to a gene. Germline assignment: CDR1 KGHSH and CDR2 LQKENI. The CDR3 here is CASSSGTGGAEKLFF. The CDR3 DNA is TGTGCCAGCTCATCCGGGACAGGAGGTGCTGAAAAACTGTTTTTT.

The chain couples TRBV11-1 to TRBJ2-1, with TRBD2 matching 10 bases. V was pared by 5 bases and J by 9 bases, with 19 bases of the junction left unmatched. This CDR3 is built from 18 residues. The germline V gene encodes CDR1 SGHAT and CDR2 FQDESV (reference sequence). CDR3 loop: CASSRIASGGVLVGEQFF. The CDR3 DNA follows: TGTGCCAGCAGCCGAATAGCCAGCGGGGGGGTCCTTGTCGGTGAGCAGTTCTTC. Full variable domain (outside the CDR3, taken from reference TRBV11-1 and TRBJ2-1): EAEVAQSPRYKITEKSQAVAFWCDPISGHATLYWYRQILGQGPELLVQFQDESVVDDSQLPKDRFSAERLKGVDSTLKIQPAELGDSAMYLCASSRIASGGVLVGEQFFGPGTRLTVL.

In its sample, this clone was seen once. The chain links TRBV19 to TRBJ2-7; a possible D gene is TRBD1 (6 bases). V was cut by 4 bases and J by 1 base, with 11 bases left in between. Looked up from germline, CDR1 is LNHDA and CDR2 is SQIVND (reference sequence). The CDR3 loop spans 14 amino acids. The CDR3 loop reads CASSKTGNSYEQYF. DNA of the CDR3: TGTGCCAGTAGTAAAACAGGGAATTCCTACGAGCAGTACTTC.

V gene TRBV7-2 combines with J gene TRBJ2-4; 7 bases fit TRBD1. The CDR3 totals 16 residues. V shed 3 bases, J shed 1 base, and the junction held 6 bases outside the gene matches. Germline V gene data show CDR1 as SGHTA and CDR2 as FQGNSA. The CDR3 bases are TGTGCCAGCAGCTTCGAAGGGGGCCGGGCCAAAAACATTCAGTACTTC. This sequence encodes CASSFEGGRAKNIQYF.

V usage is TRBV6-5 and J usage is TRBJ1-1, with 7 bases fitting TRBD1. Germline lookup yields CDR1 MNHEY and CDR2 SVGAGI. This CDR3 spans 15 amino acids. The trim removed 2 bases at V and 1 base at J, leaving 4 bases unmatched. For the CDR3, the DNA is TGTGCCAGCAGTTACCCAGGGGGAGGGAACACTGAAGCTTTCTTT. This sequence encodes CASSYPGGGNTEAFF.

The chain combines TRBV2 with TRBJ2-5; maybe TRBD1 (6 bases). The CDR3 runs to 16 residues. Trimming left V 4 bases short and J 5 bases short, with 20 bases between. Germline V gives CDR1 SNHLY, CDR2 FYNNEI. The CDR3 loop is CASSALQGPAQETQYF. The DNA for the CDR3 is TGTGCCAGCAGTGCCCTACAGGGCCCGGCTCAGGAGACCCAGTACTTC.

Worth noting for this clone: One junction end disagrees with the germline gene, perhaps due to a read error. V is TRBV19 and J is TRBJ1-2; 7 bases line up with TRBD1. The CDR3 runs 14 residues. Germline loops: CDR1 LNHDA, CDR2 SQIVND (reference sequence). In nucleotides, the CDR3 is TGTGCCAGTAGTATAGACCGCCGACAGGGCGGGTCCCAATTC. This codes for CASSIDRRQGGSQF.

The chain is built from TRBV9 and TRBJ1-4, with TRBD1 matching over 9 bases. Germline V gives CDR1 SGDLS, CDR2 YYNGEE. The CDR3 runs 15 residues. V trimming: 3 bases; J trimming: 7 bases; junction bases outside the gene matches: 7. This CDR3 is CASSAGTGFSEKLFF. The CDR3 DNA reads as TGTGCCAGCAGCGCCGGGACAGGGTTTAGTGAAAAACTGTTTTTT.

V and J are TRBV6-1 and TRBJ1-1; D is unresolved. From germline, CDR1 is MNHNS and CDR2 SASEGT. This CDR3 contains 10 residues. V was cut by 8 bases and J by 7 bases, with 8 bases left in between. The CDR3 region is CASSRVEAFF. CDR3 in DNA: TGTGCCAGCTCGCGGGTTGAAGCTTTCTTT.